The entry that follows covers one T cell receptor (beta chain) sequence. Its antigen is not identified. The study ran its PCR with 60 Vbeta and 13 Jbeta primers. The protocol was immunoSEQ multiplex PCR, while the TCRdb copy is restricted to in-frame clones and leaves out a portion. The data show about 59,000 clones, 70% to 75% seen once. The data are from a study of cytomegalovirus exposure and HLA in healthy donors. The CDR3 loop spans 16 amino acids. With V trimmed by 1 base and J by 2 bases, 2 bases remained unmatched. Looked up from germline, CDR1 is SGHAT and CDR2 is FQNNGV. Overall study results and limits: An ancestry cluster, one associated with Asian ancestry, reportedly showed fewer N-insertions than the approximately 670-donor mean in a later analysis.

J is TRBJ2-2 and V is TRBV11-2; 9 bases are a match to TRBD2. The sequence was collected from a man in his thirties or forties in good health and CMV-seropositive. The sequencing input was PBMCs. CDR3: CASSLGLAENTGELFF. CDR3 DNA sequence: TGTGCCAGCAGCTTAGGACTAGCGGAAAACACCGGGGAGCTGTTTTTT.